This T cell receptor beta chain is drawn from a study of early T cells in non-severe SARS-CoV-2 infection. Overall study results and limits: VDJdb matching skewed toward anti-spike CD8 responses, missing private and CD4 specificities.

The sample holds many counts of this clonotype. Its antigen is undetermined. Attachment of unique molecular identifiers to individual cDNA molecules was performed. One entry per CDR3 protein, called by TCRdb with MiXCR from the 5' RACE reads. The data hold some 87,000 distinct CDR3 sequences, with around 10% observed a single time. Trimming left V 5 bases short and J 6 bases short, with 13 bases between. The CDR3 consists of 13 residues. The clonotype was recovered from an adult who was a healthcare worker with PCR-confirmed SARS-CoV-2 infection or an uninfected control (not recorded which). The V gene is TRBV12-3 or TRBV12-4, the J gene TRBJ1-1; the D gene is possibly TRBD1 (6 bases). Sequenced input: whole blood. This CDR3 reads CASSLGQFAEAFF. CDR3 in DNA: TGTGCCAGCAGTCTTGGACAGTTTGCTGAAGCTTTCTTT.